The clone carrying this TCR beta chain has only a few counts. Its antigen is unknown. This sample was included in a study of post-analysis software for immune sequencing data. The TCR beta cDNA libraries carried unique molecular identifiers. TCRdb redid the calling of the PCR reads with MiXCR, one entry per CDR3 protein. The sample includes more than 500,000 distinct CDR3 sequences, 34% of them seen just once. CDR3 length equals 18 residues. The V gene's germline CDR1 is SGHRS and CDR2 YFSETQ. V gave up 4 bases and J gave up 2 bases, with 24 bases separating them. Study-level results: In patients, TRBV5-6, TRBV5-1 and TRBV20-1 belonged to five or six TRBV segments found more frequently than in controls. A significant reduction in normalized Chao1 diversity was observed in multiple sclerosis patients versus controls.

The V call is TRBV5-1, the J call TRBJ2-5; D perhaps matches TRBD2 (7 bases). The TCR sequence derives from a girl younger than 18 with multiple sclerosis. Sequencing used blood. The CDR3 DNA reads as TGCGCCAGCAGCCCAGGGCCGTTTGGCGGGGGCGAACAAGAGACCCAGTACTTC. This sequence encodes CASSPGPFGGGEQETQYF.